A single sample is the source of the 10 T cell receptor beta chains below, sequenced in a study of CD8 T cells in ankylosing spondylitis. TCRdb reanalysed the 5' RACE reads using MiXCR and keeps one entry per CDR3 protein. The table has some 140,000 distinct CDR3 sequences, approximately 8.4% seen once. Input material: synovial fluid, either unsorted or a sorted T cell fraction (not recorded which). The receptors shown here come from a male donor with ankylosing spondylitis.

This clonotype has a count of ten or more. This rearrangement joins TRBV5-1 to TRBJ2-1; the match to TRBD2 covers 11 bases. This CDR3 is 17 amino acids long. After removal of 3 bases from V and 3 bases from J, the junction contained 8 bases not matched to a gene. The germline CDR1 and CDR2 sequences are SGHRS and YFSETQ. The CDR3 is CASSWTGLAGVYNEQFF. In nucleotides, the CDR3 is TGCGCCAGCAGCTGGACTGGACTAGCGGGCGTCTACAATGAGCAGTTCTTC.

CDR3 residues: CASSATGYGNTIYF. The CDR3 DNA is TGTGCCAGCAGCGCGACAGGGTATGGAAACACCATATATTTT. This rearrangement joins TRBV9 to TRBJ1-3; 7 nucleotides align to TRBD1. V dropped 3 bases and J dropped 3; count of bases not matched to a gene: 3. The CDR3 is 14 amino acids. Germline V lookup: CDR1 SGDLS, CDR2 YYNGEE.

The sample holds many counts of this clonotype. The chain combines TRBV4-3 with TRBJ2-1, with 8 bases fitting TRBD2. CDR1 LGHNA and CDR2 YSLEER come from the germline V gene. The length of the CDR3 is 14 residues. The V segment lost 1 base and the J segment 6 bases; nucleotides outside the gene matches: 2. CDR3 DNA sequence: TGCGCCAGCAGCCAAGCGGGGACTAGCAATGAGCAGTTCTTC. Translating gives CASSQAGTSNEQFF.

The gene calls are TRBV18 and TRBJ2-3; D ambiguous. The CDR3 spans 13 residues. CDR1 KGHSH and CDR2 LQKENI come from the germline V gene. Deletions cut 2 bases from V and 2 bases from J, with 5 bases between. Here the CDR3 DNA reads TGTGCCAGCTCACCAGGTGTCACAGATACGCAGTATTTT. Translation: CASSPGVTDTQYF.

This clonotype came up a few times. This sequence joins TRBV3-1 and TRBJ2-3, with D possibly matching TRBD2 (6 bases). The CDR3 loop spans 13 amino acids. Germline V gene data show CDR1 as LGHDT and CDR2 as YNNKEL (reference sequence). Trimming stripped 0 bases from V and 7 bases from J, with 8 bases between. The CDR3 DNA follows: TGTGCCAGCAGCCAAGAGGGAGGATATACGCAGTATTTT. This translates into CASSQEGGYTQYF.

This clonotype was recorded at least ten times. V gene TRBV7-2 combines with J gene TRBJ2-7; TRBD2 might be the D (6 bases). Germline CDR1 is SGHTA and CDR2 is FQGNSA. V was cut by 3 bases and J by 6 bases, with 15 bases left in between. The CDR3 has 14 amino acids. The CDR3 loop reads CASSFKGGPTEQYF. In DNA, the CDR3 is TGTGCCAGCAGCTTTAAGGGAGGCCCCACCGAGCAGTACTTC.

This clonotype was seen many times. J is TRBJ2-5 and V is TRBV24-1, with D possibly being TRBD1 (6 bases). The V gene's germline CDR1 is KGHDR and CDR2 SFDVKD. V dropped 7 bases and J dropped 2 bases, with 10 bases sitting between them. This CDR3 has 13 amino acids. This CDR3 reads CATSRDIQETQYF. In nucleotides, the CDR3 is TGTGCCACCAGCCGGGACATACAAGAGACCCAGTACTTC.

This clonotype was seen many times. The J gene is TRBJ1-1, the V gene TRBV5-1; D possibly corresponds to TRBD1 (5 bases). V dropped 3 bases and J dropped 3 bases, with 15 bases sitting between them. This CDR3 spans 15 amino acids. Germline loops: CDR1 SGHRS, CDR2 YFSETQ. The CDR3 protein is CASSYRGPGDTEAFF. As DNA, the CDR3 is TGCGCCAGCAGCTACCGGGGCCCGGGGGACACTGAAGCTTTCTTT.

The J gene is TRBJ1-2, the V gene TRBV4-3; 7 bases are shared with TRBD1. The CDR3 runs 16 residues. The trim removed 0 bases at V and 2 bases at J, leaving 6 bases unmatched. Germline lookup yields CDR1 LGHNA and CDR2 YSLEER. The CDR3 sequence: CASSQDVTGKNYGYTF. The CDR3 coding sequence is TGCGCCAGCAGCCAAGATGTGACAGGGAAAAACTATGGCTACACCTTC.

This clonotype was detected ten times or more. V usage is TRBV29-1 and J usage is TRBJ2-5; maybe TRBD1 (6 bases). V shed 7 bases and J shed 5 bases, with 17 bases lying between them. From germline, CDR1 is SQVTM and CDR2 ANQGSEA. This CDR3 has 13 amino acids. CDR3: CSGSQGRWETQYF. The CDR3 DNA is TGCAGCGGGAGCCAGGGGCGGTGGGAGACCCAGTACTTC.